This TCR beta chain was observed in a study of metastatic and nonmetastatic thyroid tumors. Study context: The authors compared repertoires across blood and tumor or nodule tissue from malignant and benign thyroid patients.

There were no patients who had received any treatment before thyroid surgery. This clone was counted ten times or more. TCRdb reprocessed the PCR reads using MiXCR. The sample lists 75,000 to 100,000 clones; about 12% were seen once. The receptor was isolated from a female donor with papillary thyroid cancer or a benign thyroid nodule (not recorded which). Some clones in this sample may be carry-over from other donors' samples. The sample was blood.

This chain's CDR3 is CASSFGTGDQPQHF. The CDR3 nucleotides read TGTGCCAGCAGCTTCGGGACGGGAGATCAGCCCCAGCATTTT. V and J are TRBV5-6 and TRBJ1-5, with a weak D call TRBD1 (5 bases). V shed 2 bases and J shed 5 bases, with 11 bases lying between them. CDR1 is SGHDT and CDR2 is YYEEEE in the germline V gene. This CDR3 contains 14 residues.